This T cell receptor beta chain is from a study of cytomegalovirus exposure and HLA in healthy donors. In the case of this clone: Its antigen is still unknown.

The PCR ran on 60 Vbeta and 13 Jbeta primers. Clones were read by immunoSEQ multiplex PCR, and TCRdb kept only the in-frame ones, dropping some. The table records 150,000 or so clones, over 60% of them present only once. Germline values: CDR1 SGHNT, CDR2 YYREEE (reference sequence). The CDR3 has 19 amino acids. The V and J ends lost 4 bases and 5 bases, in that order; junction bases with no gene match: 18. Study-wide results and caveats: In a later analysis, across HLA loci, associated TCR counts were highest for DRB1, lowest for HLA-C. The study put 150 to 200 TCR beta chains on its list as cytomegalovirus-associated. Certain indistinguishable V segments, among them TRBV6-2 and TRBV6-3, were excluded.

The sequenced material came from PBMCs. The chain joins TRBV5-4 to TRBJ1-6, with TRBD1 identical over 7 bases. The receptor comes from a man between 45 and 60 years old in good health and CMV-seropositive. DNA for the CDR3: TGTGCCAGCAGCGTCGCGCTCCCCCCAATCACAGGGGATAATTCACCCCTCCACTTT. Translating it yields CASSVALPPITGDNSPLHF.